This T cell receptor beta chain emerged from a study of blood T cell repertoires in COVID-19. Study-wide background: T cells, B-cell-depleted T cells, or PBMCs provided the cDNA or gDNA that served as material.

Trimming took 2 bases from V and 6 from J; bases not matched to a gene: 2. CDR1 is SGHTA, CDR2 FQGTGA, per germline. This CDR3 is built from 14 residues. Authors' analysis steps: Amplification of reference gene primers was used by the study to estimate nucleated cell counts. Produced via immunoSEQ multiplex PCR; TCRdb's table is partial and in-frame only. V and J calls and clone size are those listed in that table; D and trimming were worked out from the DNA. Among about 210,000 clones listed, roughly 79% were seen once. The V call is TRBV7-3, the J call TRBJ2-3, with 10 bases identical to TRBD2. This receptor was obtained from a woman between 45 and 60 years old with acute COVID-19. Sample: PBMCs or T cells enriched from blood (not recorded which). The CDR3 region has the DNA TGTGCCAGCAGCTTAGGGACTAGCGTGGATACGCAGTATTTT. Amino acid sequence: CASSLGTSVDTQYF.